A selection of T cell receptor beta chains follows, all from one sample in a study of blood T cells in healthy people across ages. TCRdb reprocessed the 5' RACE reads via MiXCR and lists one record per CDR3 protein. Of 760,000 or so distinct CDR3 sequences listed, 20% to 30% are singletons. This sample was also put to use in a study of T cells of mothers and their children.

The source material was blood. These receptor sequences come from a boy between 5 and 17 years old in good health. Each CDR3 is given with its conserved first and last residue. The D gene is left open where the match is weak.

J gene	D gene	V gene	CDR3 protein
TRBJ2-3	TRBD2	TRBV2	CASSESASGPTDTQYF
TRBJ2-2	-	TRBV5-1	CASSIDVGELFF
TRBJ2-1	TRBD2	TRBV2	CASTSWTRNNEQFF
TRBJ2-1	TRBD1	TRBV12-3/TRBV12-4	CASSAEPGGSYNEQFF
TRBJ1-1	-	TRBV14	CASRRLINTEAFF
TRBJ2-5	-	TRBV5-1	CASSLGLDETQYF
TRBJ2-2	-	TRBV20-1	CSARPTWGGELFF
TRBJ2-5	-	TRBV10-3	CAISESRGAETQYF
TRBJ2-6	TRBD1	TRBV7-2	CASSLGRGLSGANVLTF
TRBJ2-1	-	TRBV9	CASSVEGTPYNEQFF
-	TRBD2	TRBV10-3	CAISDRGEYNHEQFF
TRBJ2-3	TRBD2	TRBV20-1	CSASFGRADTQYF
TRBJ1-2	-	TRBV27	CATLHPVGAYTF
TRBJ2-1	-	TRBV20-1	CSASLYNEQFF
TRBJ2-7	TRBD1	TRBV28	CASSLSDRGTFYEQYF
TRBJ2-5	TRBD2	TRBV12-3/TRBV12-4	CASSLRLAGAVQETQYF
TRBJ2-1	-	TRBV5-6	CASSFQRNEQFF
TRBJ2-7	TRBD1	TRBV5-1	CASRNGQGVNEQYF
TRBJ2-5	-	TRBV10-3	CAISGRTDQETQYF
TRBJ2-5	-	TRBV20-1	CSSGTDQETQYF
TRBJ2-5	-	TRBV2	CASRGSVAQETQYF
TRBJ2-4	-	TRBV29-1	CSVEMNVGGLAKNIQYF
TRBJ2-5	TRBD2	TRBV7-9	CASSAPSGGVQETQYF
TRBJ1-4	TRBD1	TRBV4-2	CASSQQGATNEKLFF
TRBJ2-1	TRBD2	TRBV7-9	CASIPKGGDNEQFF
TRBJ1-1	TRBD1	TRBV4-1	CASSQNSTGMTEAFF
TRBJ2-3	-	TRBV5-1	CASSLEEDTDTQYF
TRBJ2-3	TRBD2	TRBV29-1	CSVEGGTTDTQYF
TRBJ2-7	-	TRBV12-5	CASGLAITVGGIDEQYF
-	TRBD2	TRBV14	CASSQASGSMYEQYF
TRBJ2-5	-	TRBV20-1	CSARGTGSGQETQYF
TRBJ2-5	TRBD1	TRBV28	CASSSAGGLETQYF
TRBJ2-3	-	TRBV29-1	CSVSVGGVDTQYF
TRBJ2-5	-	TRBV12-3/TRBV12-4	CASSLMGTQYF
TRBJ2-1	TRBD1	TRBV7-2	CASSLGVQGEQFF
-	TRBD2	TRBV6-4	CARKMKLAGNEQFF
TRBJ2-7	-	TRBV29-1	CSVETLNYEQYF
TRBJ2-7	-	TRBV25-1	CASTRGEANEQYF
TRBJ2-5	-	TRBV20-1	CSARDSRSQETQYF
TRBJ2-5	TRBD2	TRBV15	CATSRGPSGGQETQYF
TRBJ2-2	-	TRBV20-1	CSARDQIGGGDTGELFF
TRBJ2-1	-	TRBV6-1	CASSAPSYGEQFF
TRBJ2-7	TRBD2	TRBV27	CASSSHTFTSGSTYEQYF
-	-	TRBV24-1	CASGSSDHNEQFF
TRBJ2-1	-	TRBV27	CASRHGGREQFF
TRBJ2-1	TRBD2	TRBV7-2	CASSLKVLAGGSGEQFF
TRBJ1-2	-	TRBV20-1	CSARGPYGYTF
TRBJ2-1	-	TRBV7-2	CASSLSPPYNEQFF
TRBJ2-1	TRBD2	TRBV4-2	CATPKRLAGVSREQFF
TRBJ2-7	TRBD1	TRBV6-2/TRBV6-3	CASSSPGQRITYEQYF
TRBJ2-5	-	TRBV5-1	CASSLEYHRKETQYF
TRBJ2-3	-	TRBV10-3	CAINDRSTDTQYF
TRBJ1-2	-	TRBV4-3	CASSLTRWNYGYTF